This TCR beta chain was found in a study of cytomegalovirus exposure and HLA in healthy donors. Study information: A prior analysis found around 110 million unique TCR beta sequences from around 200 million T cells.

Study-wide findings and caveats: In vitro checks showed that a few CMV-associated chains really do target CMV antigens.

Worth noting for this clone: Its cognate antigen is unknown.

V gave up 3 bases and J gave up 2 bases, with 11 bases separating them. This CDR3 has 14 residues. Germline V gene data show CDR1 as SGHDT and CDR2 as YYEEEE. A multiplex PCR was run with 60 Vbeta primers and 13 Jbeta primers. Produced via immunoSEQ multiplex PCR; TCRdb's table is partial and in-frame only. The sample contains 150,000 or so clones, approximately 70% of which appear only once. The sequenced material came from PBMCs. The chain is built from TRBV5-6 and TRBJ1-2; D is possibly TRBD1 (6 bases). The sequence was obtained from a human donor in good health. For the CDR3, the DNA is TGTGCCAGCAGCTGGGACAACGGGAACTATGGCTACACCTTC. Encoded protein: CASSWDNGNYGYTF.